These 5 T cell receptor beta chains share one sample of origin, sequenced in a study of T cells in Graves' hyperthyroidism and ophthalmopathy. The investigators amplified TCR beta CDR3 regions from RNA transcripts. The HTBI primer set drove a first-round RT-PCR of the TCR CDR3. MiXCR, run by TCRdb on the multiplex PCR reads, gives a single entry per CDR3 protein. The sample records over 200,000 distinct CDR3 sequences, around 16% being singletons. Sequences were obtained from blood. The receptors were gathered from a man aged 35 to 55 with Graves' hyperthyroidism.

This sequence joins TRBV27 and TRBJ1-5, with a tentative D call TRBD1 (5 bases). The CDR3 covers 14 residues. With 6 bases removed from V and 4 bases from J, the gap between germline ends came to 13 bases. The germline V gene encodes CDR1 MNHEY and CDR2 SMNVEV (reference sequence). CDR3: CASRLGGANQPQHF. The DNA for the CDR3 is TGTGCCAGCAGACTTGGAGGGGCGAATCAGCCCCAGCATTTT.

The chain has TRBV5-1 and TRBJ2-7, with TRBD1 identical over 8 bases. This CDR3 comprises 15 residues. Per germline, CDR1 SGHRS and CDR2 YFSETQ. Germline trimming cut 1 base from V and 7 bases from J; bases unmatched to any gene: 10. In DNA form, the CDR3 reads TGCGCCAGCAGCTTGTCCGGGACAGGTGATATGGAGCAGTACTTC. Its protein product is CASSLSGTGDMEQYF.

The rearrangement joins TRBV9 to TRBJ2-7; no reliable D call. Germline-derived CDR1 and CDR2 are SGDLS and YYNGEE. The CDR3 contains 14 residues. The V end lost 3 bases, the J end lost 0 bases, and 10 bases lay between the germline ends. The CDR3 loop is CASSDYDGSYEQYF. The CDR3 region has the DNA TGTGCCAGCAGCGACTACGACGGCTCCTACGAGCAGTACTTC.

This clonotype has at least ten counts. The chain joins TRBV30 to TRBJ1-2; D unresolved. In germline, CDR1 is GTSNPN, CDR2 SVGIG (reference sequence). Trimming pared 5 bases from V and 6 bases from J, leaving 4 bases between. This CDR3 has 9 residues. This CDR3 is CAWPDGYTF. Here the CDR3 DNA reads TGTGCCTGGCCGGATGGCTACACCTTC. Filled out from reference TRBV30 and TRBJ1-2, the complete variable domain reads SQTIHQWPATLVQPVGSPLSLECTVEGTSNPNLYWYRQAAGRGLQLLFYSVGIGQISSEVPQNLSASRPQDRQFILSSKKLLLSDSGFYLCAWPDGYTFGSGTRLTVV.

This clonotype has at least ten counts. The V call is TRBV2, the J call TRBJ1-6; D gene uncertain. This CDR3 contains 16 residues. Germline lookup yields CDR1 SNHLY and CDR2 FYNNEI. V was cut by 6 bases and J by 0 bases, with 12 bases left in between. The CDR3 sequence is CASSDTGTSYNSPLHF. The DNA of the CDR3 is TGTGCCAGCAGCGATACGGGAACCTCCTATAATTCACCCCTCCACTTT.